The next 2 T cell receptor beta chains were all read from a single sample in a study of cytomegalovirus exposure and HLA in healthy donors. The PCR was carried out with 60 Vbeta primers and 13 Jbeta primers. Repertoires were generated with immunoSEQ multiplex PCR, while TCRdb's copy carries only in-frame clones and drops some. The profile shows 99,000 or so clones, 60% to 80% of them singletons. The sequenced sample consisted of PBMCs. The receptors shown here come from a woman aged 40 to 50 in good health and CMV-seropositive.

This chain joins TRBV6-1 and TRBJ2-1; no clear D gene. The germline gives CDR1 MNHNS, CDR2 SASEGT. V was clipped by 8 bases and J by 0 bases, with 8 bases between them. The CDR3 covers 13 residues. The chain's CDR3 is CASVESSYNEQFF. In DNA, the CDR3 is TGTGCCAGCGTCGAGAGCTCCTACAATGAGCAGTTCTTC.

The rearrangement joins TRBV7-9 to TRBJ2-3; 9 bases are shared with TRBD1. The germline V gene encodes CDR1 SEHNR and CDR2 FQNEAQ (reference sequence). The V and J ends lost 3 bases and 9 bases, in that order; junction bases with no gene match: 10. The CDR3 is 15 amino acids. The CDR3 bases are TGTGCCAGCAGCTTCGGGACAGGGCGAGGGGGAACGCAGTATTTT. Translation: CASSFGTGRGGTQYF.